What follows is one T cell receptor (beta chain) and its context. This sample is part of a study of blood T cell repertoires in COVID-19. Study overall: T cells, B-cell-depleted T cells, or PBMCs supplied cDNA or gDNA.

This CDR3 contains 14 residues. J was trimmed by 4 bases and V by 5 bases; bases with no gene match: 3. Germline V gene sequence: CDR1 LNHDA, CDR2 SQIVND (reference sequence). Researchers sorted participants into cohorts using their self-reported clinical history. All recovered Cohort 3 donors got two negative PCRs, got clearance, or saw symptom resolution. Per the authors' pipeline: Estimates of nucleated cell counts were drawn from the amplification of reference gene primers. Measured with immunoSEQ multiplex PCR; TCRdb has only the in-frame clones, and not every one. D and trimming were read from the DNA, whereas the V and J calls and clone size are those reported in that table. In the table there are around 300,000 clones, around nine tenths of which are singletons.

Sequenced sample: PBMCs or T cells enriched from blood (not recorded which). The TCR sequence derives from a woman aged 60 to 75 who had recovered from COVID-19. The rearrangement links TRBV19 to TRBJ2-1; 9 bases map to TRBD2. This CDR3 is CASSLAGVYNEQFF. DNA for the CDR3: TGTGCCAGTAGTTTAGCGGGGGTTTACAATGAGCAGTTCTTC.